The 7 T cell receptor beta chains below come from one sample, sequenced in a study of blood T cell repertoires in COVID-19. TCRdb's table, derived via immunoSEQ multiplex PCR, lists solely in-frame clones and lacks some. The sample holds 250,000 to 300,000 clones, around 85% seen once. Sequenced material: peripheral blood. The origin of the receptors is a man aged 50 to 60 with active or convalescent COVID-19.

This clone showed up just once. The rearrangement links TRBV7-2 to TRBJ1-6, with D possibly TRBD1 on 5 matching bases. This CDR3 is built from 18 residues. The germline V and J ends were trimmed by 1 base and 7 bases, with 20 bases remaining between them. CDR1 SGHTA and CDR2 FQGNSA come from the germline V gene. CDR3 DNA: TGTGCCAGCAGCTTAGGGGGCGGTGGAAGTAGTCCAAATTCACCCCTCCACTTT. Its translation is CASSLGGGGSSPNSPLHF.

The CDR3 reads CASSLETSTDTQYF. DNA for the CDR3: TGTGCCAGCAGCTTGGAGACCAGCACAGATACGCAGTATTTT. The chain has TRBV13 and TRBJ2-3; D ambiguous. Trimming took off 3 bases at V and 0 bases at J, with 7 bases between the two ends. There are 14 residues in the CDR3. In germline, CDR1 is PRHDT, CDR2 FYEKMQ (reference sequence).

This clone was recorded once. The J gene is TRBJ2-3, the V gene TRBV7-6; tentative D call: TRBD2 (5 bases). Trimming took 5 bases from V and 3 from J, leaving 18 bases between them. CDR3 size: 16 residues. CDR1 and CDR2 (germline): SGHVS, FNYEAQ. DNA of the CDR3: TGTGCCAGCAGCCTCTTTCCGGGTCGAGGGACAGATACGCAGTATTTT. This sequence encodes CASSLFPGRGTDTQYF.

The sample holds one count of this clone. This chain's CDR3 is CASSPELAQRNEQFF. The CDR3 DNA reads TGTGCCAGCAGCCCTGAGCTAGCGCAACGCAATGAGCAGTTCTTC. The V call is TRBV7-8, the J call TRBJ2-1; maybe TRBD2 (6 bases). The CDR3 has 15 residues. The V gene's germline CDR1 is SGHVS and CDR2 FQNEAQ. Trimming took off 5 bases at V and 6 bases at J, with 17 bases between the two ends.

The gene calls are TRBV27 and TRBJ2-1; 10 nucleotides align to TRBD2. The CDR3 extends over 17 amino acids. V dropped 4 bases and J dropped 9; count of bases not matched to a gene: 15. Germline V gene sequence: CDR1 MNHEY, CDR2 SMNVEV (reference sequence). DNA of the CDR3: TGTGCCAGCAGTTCCAGGCCAGCGGGAGGGCCGGAGGGTGAGCAGTTCTTC. This gives the protein CASSSRPAGGPEGEQFF.

The genes are TRBV12-1 and TRBJ2-1; the table's TRBD2 call for D was not verified on the DNA. TRBV12-1 is deemed a pseudogene. The CDR3 sequence is 12 residues long. CDR3 nucleotides: TGTGCCAGCAGCTCCCTAGCGGATGAGCAGTTCTTC. This encodes CASSSLADEQFF.

The DNA for the CDR3 is TGTGCCAGCAGTCCCAGCCCCGCTCCTGGGACAGGGGCATCCTACGAGCAGTACTTC. It codes for CASSPSPAPGTGASYEQYF. The chain employs TRBV28 and TRBJ2-7; 10 positions match TRBD1. This CDR3 has 19 amino acids. CDR1 and CDR2 (germline): MDHEN, SYDVKM. The ends lost 5 bases at V and 1 base at J; junction bases unmatched: 17.